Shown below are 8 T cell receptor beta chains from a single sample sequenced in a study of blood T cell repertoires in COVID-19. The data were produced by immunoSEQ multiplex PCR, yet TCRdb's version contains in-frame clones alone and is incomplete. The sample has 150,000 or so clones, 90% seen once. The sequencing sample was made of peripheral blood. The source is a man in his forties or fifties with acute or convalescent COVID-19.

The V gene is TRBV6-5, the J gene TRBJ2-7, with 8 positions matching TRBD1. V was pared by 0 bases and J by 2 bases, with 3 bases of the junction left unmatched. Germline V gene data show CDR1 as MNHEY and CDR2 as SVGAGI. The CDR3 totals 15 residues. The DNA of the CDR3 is TGTGCCAGCAGTTACTCCCTACAGGGGGCCTACGAGCAGTACTTC. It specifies CASSYSLQGAYEQYF.

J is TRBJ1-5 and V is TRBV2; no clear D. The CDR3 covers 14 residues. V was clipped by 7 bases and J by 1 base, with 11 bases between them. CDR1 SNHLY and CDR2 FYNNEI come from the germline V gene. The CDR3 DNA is TGTGCCAGCATGGAGGAATCCAGCAATCAGCCCCAGCATTTT. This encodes CASMEESSNQPQHF.

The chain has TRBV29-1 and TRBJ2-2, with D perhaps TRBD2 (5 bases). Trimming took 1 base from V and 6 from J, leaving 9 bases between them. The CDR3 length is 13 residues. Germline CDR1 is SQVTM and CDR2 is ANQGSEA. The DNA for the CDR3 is TGCAGCGTTGAAGGAAACGGGGCCGGGGAGCTGTTTTTT. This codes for CSVEGNGAGELFF.

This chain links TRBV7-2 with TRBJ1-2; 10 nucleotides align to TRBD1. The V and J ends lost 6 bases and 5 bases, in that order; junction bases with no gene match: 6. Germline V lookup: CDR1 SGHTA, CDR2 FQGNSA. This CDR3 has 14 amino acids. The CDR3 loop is CASSPGQGGYGYTF. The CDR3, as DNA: TGTGCCAGCAGTCCCGGACAGGGGGGATATGGCTACACCTTC.

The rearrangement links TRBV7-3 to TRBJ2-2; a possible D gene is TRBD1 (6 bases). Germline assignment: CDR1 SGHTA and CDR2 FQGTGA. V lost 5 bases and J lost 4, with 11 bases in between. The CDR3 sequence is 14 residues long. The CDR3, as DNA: TGTGCCAGCAGCCCGGGACATAGCACCGGGGAGCTGTTTTTT. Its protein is CASSPGHSTGELFF.

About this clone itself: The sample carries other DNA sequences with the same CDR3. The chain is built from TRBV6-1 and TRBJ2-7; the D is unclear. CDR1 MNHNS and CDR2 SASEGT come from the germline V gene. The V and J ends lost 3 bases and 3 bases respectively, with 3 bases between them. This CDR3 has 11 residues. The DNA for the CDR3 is TGTGCCAGCAGTGACCTCTACGAGCAGTACTTC. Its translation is CASSDLYEQYF.

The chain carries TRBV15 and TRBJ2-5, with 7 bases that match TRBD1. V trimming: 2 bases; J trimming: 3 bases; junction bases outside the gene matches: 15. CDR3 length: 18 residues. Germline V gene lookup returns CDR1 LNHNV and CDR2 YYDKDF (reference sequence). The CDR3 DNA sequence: TGTGCCACCAGCAGAAATAGACAGGGAAGGGGTAAGAAAGAGACCCAGTACTTC. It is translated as CATSRNRQGRGKKETQYF. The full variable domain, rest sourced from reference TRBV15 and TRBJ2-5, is DAMVIQNPRYQVTQFGKPVTLSCSQTLNHNVMYWYQQKSSQAPKLLFHYYDKDFNNEADTPDNFQSRRPNTSFCFLDIRSPGLGDTAMYLCATSRNRQGRGKKETQYFGPGTRLLVL.

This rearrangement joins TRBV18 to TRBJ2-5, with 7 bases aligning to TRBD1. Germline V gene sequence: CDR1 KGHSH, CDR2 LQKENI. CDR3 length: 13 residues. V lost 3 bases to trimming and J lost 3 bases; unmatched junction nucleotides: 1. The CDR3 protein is CASSPGTEETQYF. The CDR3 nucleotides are TGTGCCAGCTCACCCGGGACAGAAGAGACCCAGTACTTC.